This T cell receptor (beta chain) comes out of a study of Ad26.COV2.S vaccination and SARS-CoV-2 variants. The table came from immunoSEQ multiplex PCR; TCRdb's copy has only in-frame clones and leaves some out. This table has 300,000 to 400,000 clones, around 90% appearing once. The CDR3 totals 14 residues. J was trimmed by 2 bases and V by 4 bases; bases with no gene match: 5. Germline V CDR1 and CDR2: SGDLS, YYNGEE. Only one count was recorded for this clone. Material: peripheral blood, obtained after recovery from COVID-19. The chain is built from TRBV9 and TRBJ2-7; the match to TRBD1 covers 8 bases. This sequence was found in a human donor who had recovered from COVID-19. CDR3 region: CASSQRQGTYEQYF. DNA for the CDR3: TGTGCCAGCAGCCAGAGACAGGGGACCTACGAGCAGTACTTC.